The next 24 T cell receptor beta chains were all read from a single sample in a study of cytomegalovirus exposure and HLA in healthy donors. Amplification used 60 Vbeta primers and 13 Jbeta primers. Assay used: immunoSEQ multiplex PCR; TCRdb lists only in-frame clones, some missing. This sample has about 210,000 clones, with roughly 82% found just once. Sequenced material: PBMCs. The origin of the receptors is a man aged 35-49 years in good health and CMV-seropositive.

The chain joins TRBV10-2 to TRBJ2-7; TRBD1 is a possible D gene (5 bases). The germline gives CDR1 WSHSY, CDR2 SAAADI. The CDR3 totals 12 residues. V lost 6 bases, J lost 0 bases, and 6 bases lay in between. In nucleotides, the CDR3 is TGCGCCAGCAGGACAGTCTCCTACGAGCAGTACTTC. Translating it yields CASRTVSYEQYF.

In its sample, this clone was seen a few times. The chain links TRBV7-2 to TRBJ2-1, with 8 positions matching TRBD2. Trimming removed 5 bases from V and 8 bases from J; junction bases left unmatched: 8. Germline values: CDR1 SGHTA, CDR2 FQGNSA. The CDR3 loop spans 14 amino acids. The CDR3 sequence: CASSPPGLVYEQFF. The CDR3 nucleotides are TGTGCCAGCAGCCCCCCGGGACTAGTTTATGAGCAGTTCTTC.

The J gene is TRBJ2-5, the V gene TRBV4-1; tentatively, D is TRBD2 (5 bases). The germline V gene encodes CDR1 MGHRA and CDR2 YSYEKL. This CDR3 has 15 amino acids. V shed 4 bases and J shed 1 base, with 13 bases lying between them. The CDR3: CASSLTISVQETQYF. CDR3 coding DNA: TGCGCCAGCAGCCTGACTATCTCCGTCCAAGAGACCCAGTACTTC.

The CDR3 DNA is TGTGCCAGCAGCTTGTCCCTTAGGGAGGGAGAGACCCAGTACTTC. Protein product: CASSLSLREGETQYF. The chain combines TRBV5-6 with TRBJ2-5, with TRBD2 matching 7 bases. Germline CDR1 and CDR2: SGHDT and YYEEEE. This CDR3 comprises 15 residues. The trim removed 1 base at V and 4 bases at J, leaving 7 bases unmatched.

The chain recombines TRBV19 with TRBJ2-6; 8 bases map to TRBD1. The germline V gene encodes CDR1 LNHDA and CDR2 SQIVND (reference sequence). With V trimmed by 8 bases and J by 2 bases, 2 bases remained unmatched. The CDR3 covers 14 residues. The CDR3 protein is CASQTGAGANVLTF. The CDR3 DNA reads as TGTGCCAGTCAGACAGGGGCTGGGGCCAACGTCCTGACTTTC.

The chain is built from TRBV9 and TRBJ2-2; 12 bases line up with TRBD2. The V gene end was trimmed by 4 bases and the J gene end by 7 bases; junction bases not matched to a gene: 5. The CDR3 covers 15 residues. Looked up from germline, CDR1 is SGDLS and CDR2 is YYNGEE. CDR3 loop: CASSPLTSGSGELFF. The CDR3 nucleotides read TGTGCCAGCAGCCCCCTGACTAGCGGGAGCGGGGAGCTGTTTTTT.

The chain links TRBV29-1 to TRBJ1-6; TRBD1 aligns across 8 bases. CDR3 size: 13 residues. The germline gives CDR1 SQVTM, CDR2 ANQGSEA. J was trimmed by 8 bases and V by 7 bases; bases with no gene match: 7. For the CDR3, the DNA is TGCAGCGCTCGACAGGGGAAGGATTCACCCCTCCACTTT. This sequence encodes CSARQGKDSPLHF.

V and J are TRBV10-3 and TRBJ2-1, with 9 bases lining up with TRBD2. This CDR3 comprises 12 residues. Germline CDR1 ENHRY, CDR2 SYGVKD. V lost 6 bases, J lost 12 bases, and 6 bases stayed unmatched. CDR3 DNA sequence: TGTGCCATCAGAGTTAGCGGGAGAGGGCAGTTCTTC. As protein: CAIRVSGRGQFF.

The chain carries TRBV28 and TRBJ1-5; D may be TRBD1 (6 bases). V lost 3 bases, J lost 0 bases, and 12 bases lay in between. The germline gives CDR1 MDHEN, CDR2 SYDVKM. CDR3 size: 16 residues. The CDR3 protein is CASSLGGAPSNQPQHF. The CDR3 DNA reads TGTGCCAGCAGTTTGGGGGGGGCTCCTAGCAATCAGCCCCAGCATTTT.

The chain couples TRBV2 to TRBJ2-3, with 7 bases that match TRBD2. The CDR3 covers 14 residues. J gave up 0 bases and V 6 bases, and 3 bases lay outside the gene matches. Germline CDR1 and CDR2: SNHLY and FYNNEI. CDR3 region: CASRREESTDTQYF. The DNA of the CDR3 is TGTGCCAGCAGACGGGAGGAAAGCACAGATACGCAGTATTTT.

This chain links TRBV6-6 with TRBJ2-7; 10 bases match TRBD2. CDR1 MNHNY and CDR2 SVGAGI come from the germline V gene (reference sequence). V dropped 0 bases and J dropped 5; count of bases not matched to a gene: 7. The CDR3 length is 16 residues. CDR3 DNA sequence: TGTGCCAGCAGTTACTCTTCTAGCGGGAGAGGGGACGAGCAGTACTTC. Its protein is CASSYSSSGRGDEQYF.

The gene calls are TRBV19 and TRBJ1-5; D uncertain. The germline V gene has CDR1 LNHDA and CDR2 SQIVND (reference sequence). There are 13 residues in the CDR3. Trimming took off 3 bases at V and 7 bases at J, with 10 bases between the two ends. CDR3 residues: CASSMNGGQPQHF. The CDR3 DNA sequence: TGTGCCAGTAGTATGAATGGAGGGCAGCCCCAGCATTTT.

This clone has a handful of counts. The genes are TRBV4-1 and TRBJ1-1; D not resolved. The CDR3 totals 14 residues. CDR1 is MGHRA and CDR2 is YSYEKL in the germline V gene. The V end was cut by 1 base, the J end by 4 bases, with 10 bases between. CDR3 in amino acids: CASSQALLVTEAFF. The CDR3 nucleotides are TGCGCCAGCAGCCAAGCCTTACTTGTCACTGAAGCTTTCTTT.

CDR3 DNA sequence: TGTGCCAGCAGTCTGGGACAGAGATCCTATGGCTACACCTTC. Translating gives CASSLGQRSYGYTF. V usage is TRBV6-1 and J usage is TRBJ1-2, with TRBD1 matching over 7 bases. Germline assignment: CDR1 MNHNS and CDR2 SASEGT. CDR3 length equals 14 residues. The V and J ends lost 5 bases and 4 bases, in that order; junction bases with no gene match: 7.

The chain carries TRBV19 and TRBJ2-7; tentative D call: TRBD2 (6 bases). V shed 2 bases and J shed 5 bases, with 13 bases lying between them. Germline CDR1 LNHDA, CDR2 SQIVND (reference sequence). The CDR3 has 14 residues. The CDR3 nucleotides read TGTGCCAGTAGTATACGGGGGTATCGCGACGAGCAGTACTTC. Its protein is CASSIRGYRDEQYF.

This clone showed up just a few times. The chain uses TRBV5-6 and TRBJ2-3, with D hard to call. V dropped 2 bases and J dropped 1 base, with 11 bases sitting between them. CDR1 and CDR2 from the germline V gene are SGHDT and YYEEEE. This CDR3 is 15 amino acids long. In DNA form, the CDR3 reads TGTGCCAGCAGCTTACAGACCCTGCGCACAGATACGCAGTATTTT. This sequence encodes CASSLQTLRTDTQYF.

This chain's CDR3 is CASSFRGGSYEQYF. The CDR3 DNA reads TGTGCCAGCAGCTTCAGAGGGGGCTCCTACGAGCAGTACTTC. The chain combines TRBV7-2 with TRBJ2-7; D is perhaps TRBD1 (6 bases). V was pared by 3 bases and J by 0 bases, with 9 bases between. There are 14 residues in the CDR3. CDR1 SGHTA and CDR2 FQGNSA come from the germline V gene.

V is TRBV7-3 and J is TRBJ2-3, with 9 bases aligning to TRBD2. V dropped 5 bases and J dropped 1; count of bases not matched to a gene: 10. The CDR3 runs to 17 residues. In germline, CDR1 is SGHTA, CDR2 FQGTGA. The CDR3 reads CASSRFIAGAGTDTQYF. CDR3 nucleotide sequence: TGTGCCAGCAGCCGTTTCATAGCGGGAGCGGGCACAGATACGCAGTATTTT.

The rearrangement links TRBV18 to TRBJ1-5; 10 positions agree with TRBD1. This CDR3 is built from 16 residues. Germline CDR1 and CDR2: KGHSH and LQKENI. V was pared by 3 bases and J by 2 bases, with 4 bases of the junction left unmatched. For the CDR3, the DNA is TGTGCCAGCTCACCCGGGACAGGGGCGGGCAATCAGCCCCAGCATTTT. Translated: CASSPGTGAGNQPQHF.

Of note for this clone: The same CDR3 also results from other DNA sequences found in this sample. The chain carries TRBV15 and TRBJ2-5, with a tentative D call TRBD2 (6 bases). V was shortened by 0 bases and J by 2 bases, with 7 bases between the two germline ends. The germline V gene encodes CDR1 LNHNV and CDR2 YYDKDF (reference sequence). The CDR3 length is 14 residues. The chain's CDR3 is CATSRDRGQETQYF. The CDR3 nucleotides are TGTGCCACCAGCAGAGATCGGGGGCAAGAGACCCAGTACTTC.

CDR3 in amino acids: CASSPFPRDSSYEQYV. The CDR3 bases are TGCGCCAGCAGTCCTTTTCCCCGGGACAGTTCCTACGAGCAGTACGTC. This chain links TRBV10-1 with TRBJ2-7; 7 positions match TRBD1. This CDR3 is built from 16 residues. V was clipped by 5 bases and J by 1 base; unmatched bases: 11. From germline, CDR1 is WNHNN and CDR2 SYGVQD (reference sequence).

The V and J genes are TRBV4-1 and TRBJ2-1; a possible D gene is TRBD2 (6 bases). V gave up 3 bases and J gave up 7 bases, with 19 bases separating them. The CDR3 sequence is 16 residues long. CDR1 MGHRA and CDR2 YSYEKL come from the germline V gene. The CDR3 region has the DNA TGCGCCAGCAGCCAGTCTCGAGCAGCGACTAGGAATGAGCAGTTCTTC. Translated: CASSQSRAATRNEQFF.

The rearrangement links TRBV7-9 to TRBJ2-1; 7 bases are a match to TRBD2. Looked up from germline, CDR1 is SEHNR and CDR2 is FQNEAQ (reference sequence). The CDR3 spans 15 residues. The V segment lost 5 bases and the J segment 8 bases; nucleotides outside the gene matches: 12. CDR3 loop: CASSPSGGRFDEQFF. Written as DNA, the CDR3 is TGTGCCAGCAGCCCCTCGGGCGGGAGATTTGATGAGCAGTTCTTC.

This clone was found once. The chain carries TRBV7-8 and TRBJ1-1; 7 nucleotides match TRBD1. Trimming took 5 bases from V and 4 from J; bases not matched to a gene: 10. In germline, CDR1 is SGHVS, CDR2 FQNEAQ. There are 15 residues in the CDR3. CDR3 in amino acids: CASSPRTGALTEAFF. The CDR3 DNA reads TGTGCCAGCAGCCCGAGGACAGGCGCACTCACTGAAGCTTTCTTT.